The source of this T cell receptor (beta chain) is a study of human T cells and chemical hapten exposure. This clonotype was counted between two and nine times. The antigen is not known. General observations from the study: In comparison with controls, expanded TCRs gave rise to a significantly larger number of large CDR3 similarity clusters.

Per the germline V gene, CDR1 is MNHNY and CDR2 is SVGAGI (reference sequence). The CDR3 has 17 amino acids. Deletions cut 0 bases from V and 5 bases from J, with 19 bases between. TCRdb passed the RACE reads through MiXCR, listing each CDR3 protein once. The repertoire holds 250,000 or so distinct CDR3 sequences, with over 7.5% as singletons. Stated time point: pre-sensitization, week 0. Sample treatment: therapeutic diphenylcyclopropenone sensitization with weekly scalp DPC. The sample here was whole blood, taken in connection with sensitization to the hapten diphenylcyclopropenone (DPC). This TCR was sampled from a young man with alopecia areata. Some clones in this sample may be carry-over from other donors' samples. The rearrangement uses TRBV6-6 and TRBJ1-1; the D gene is possibly TRBD1 (5 bases). The CDR3 protein is CASSYSEGRAMSTEAFF. The CDR3 nucleotides are TGTGCCAGCAGTTACTCCGAGGGCAGGGCGATGAGTACTGAAGCTTTCTTT.